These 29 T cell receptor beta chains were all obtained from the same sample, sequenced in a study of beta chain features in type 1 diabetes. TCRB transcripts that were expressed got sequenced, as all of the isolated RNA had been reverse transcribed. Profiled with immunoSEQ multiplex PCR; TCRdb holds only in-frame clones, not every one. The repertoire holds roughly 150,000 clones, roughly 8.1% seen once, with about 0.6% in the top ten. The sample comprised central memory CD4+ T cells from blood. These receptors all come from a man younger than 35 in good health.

The CDR3, as DNA: TGTGCCAGCAGTTACTTGGGACAGGGAATTGGTAATGAGCAGTTCTTC. Translation gives CASSYLGQGIGNEQFF. The genes are TRBV6-5 and TRBJ2-1; 9 bases map to TRBD1. The CDR3 extends over 16 amino acids. Trimming removed 1 base from V and 7 bases from J; junction bases left unmatched: 8. Per germline, CDR1 MNHEY and CDR2 SVGAGI.

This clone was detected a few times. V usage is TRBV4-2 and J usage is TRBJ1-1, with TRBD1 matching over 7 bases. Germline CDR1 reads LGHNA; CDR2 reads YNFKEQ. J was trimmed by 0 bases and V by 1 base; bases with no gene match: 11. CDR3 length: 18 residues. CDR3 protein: CASSQGFAAGGMNTEAFF. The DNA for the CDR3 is TGTGCCAGCAGCCAAGGGTTCGCGGCAGGGGGGATGAACACTGAAGCTTTCTTT.

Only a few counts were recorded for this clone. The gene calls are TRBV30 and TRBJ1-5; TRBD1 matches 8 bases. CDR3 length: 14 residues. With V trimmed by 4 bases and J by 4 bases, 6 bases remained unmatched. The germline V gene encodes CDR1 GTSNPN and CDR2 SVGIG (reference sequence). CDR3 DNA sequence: TGTGCCTGGACCTATGGACAGGGTAATCAGCCCCAGCATTTT. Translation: CAWTYGQGNQPQHF.

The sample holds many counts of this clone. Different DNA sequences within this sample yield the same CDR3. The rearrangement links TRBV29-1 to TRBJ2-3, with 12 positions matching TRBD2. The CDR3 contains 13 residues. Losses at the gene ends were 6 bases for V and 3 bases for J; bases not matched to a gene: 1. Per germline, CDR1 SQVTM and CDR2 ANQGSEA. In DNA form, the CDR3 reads TGCAGCGTCGGGACTAGCGGGACAGATACGCAGTATTTT. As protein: CSVGTSGTDTQYF.

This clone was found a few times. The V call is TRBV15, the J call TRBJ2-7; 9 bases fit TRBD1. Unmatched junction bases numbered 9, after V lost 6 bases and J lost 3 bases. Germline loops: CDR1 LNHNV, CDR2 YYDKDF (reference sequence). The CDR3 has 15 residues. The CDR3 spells CATRENPGQGYEQYF. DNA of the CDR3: TGTGCCACCAGGGAGAACCCGGGACAGGGCTACGAGCAGTACTTC.

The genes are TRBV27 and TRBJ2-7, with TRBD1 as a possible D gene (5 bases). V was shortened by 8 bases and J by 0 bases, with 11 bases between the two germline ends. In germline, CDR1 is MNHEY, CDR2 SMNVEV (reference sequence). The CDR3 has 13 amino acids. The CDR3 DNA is TGTGCCAGCGCCACAGGCCTCTCCTACGAGCAGTACTTC. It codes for CASATGLSYEQYF.

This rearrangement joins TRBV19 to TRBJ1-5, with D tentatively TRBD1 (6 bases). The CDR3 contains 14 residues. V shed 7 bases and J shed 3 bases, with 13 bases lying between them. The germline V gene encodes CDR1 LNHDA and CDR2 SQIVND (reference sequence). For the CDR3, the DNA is TGTGCCAGTAATCTGGGACACAACAATCAGCCCCAGCATTTT. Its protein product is CASNLGHNNQPQHF.

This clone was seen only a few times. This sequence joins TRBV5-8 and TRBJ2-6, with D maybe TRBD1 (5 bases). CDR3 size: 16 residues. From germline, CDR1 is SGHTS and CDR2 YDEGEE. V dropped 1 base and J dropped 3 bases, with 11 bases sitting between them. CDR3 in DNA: TGTGCCAGCAGCTTGACAGGTGTCGGTGGGGCCAACGTCCTGACTTTC. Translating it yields CASSLTGVGGANVLTF.

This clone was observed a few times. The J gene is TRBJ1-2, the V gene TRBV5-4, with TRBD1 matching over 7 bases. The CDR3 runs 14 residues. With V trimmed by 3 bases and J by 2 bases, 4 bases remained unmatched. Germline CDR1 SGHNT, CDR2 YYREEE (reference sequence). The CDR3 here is CASSSGQANYGYTF. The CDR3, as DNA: TGTGCCAGCAGCTCCGGACAGGCCAACTATGGCTACACCTTC.

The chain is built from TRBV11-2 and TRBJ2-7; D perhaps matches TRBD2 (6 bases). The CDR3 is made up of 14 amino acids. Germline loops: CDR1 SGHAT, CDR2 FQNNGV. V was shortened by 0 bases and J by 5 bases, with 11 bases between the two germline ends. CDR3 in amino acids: CASSLDRENHEQYF. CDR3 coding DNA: TGTGCCAGCAGCTTAGATCGGGAGAATCACGAGCAGTACTTC.

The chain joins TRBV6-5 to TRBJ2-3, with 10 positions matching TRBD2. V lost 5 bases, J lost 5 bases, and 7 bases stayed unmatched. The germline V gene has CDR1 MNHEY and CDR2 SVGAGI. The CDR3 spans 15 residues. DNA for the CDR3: TGTGCCAGCAGTAAAAGCGGGGGGGCCGAAGATACGCAGTATTTT. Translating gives CASSKSGGAEDTQYF.

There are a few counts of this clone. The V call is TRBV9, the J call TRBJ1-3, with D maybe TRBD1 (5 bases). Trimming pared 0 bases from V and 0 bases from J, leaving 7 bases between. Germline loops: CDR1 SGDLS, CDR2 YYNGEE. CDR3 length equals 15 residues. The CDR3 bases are TGTGCCAGCAGCGTAGGGGGCAGCTCTGGAAACACCATATATTTT. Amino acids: CASSVGGSSGNTIYF.

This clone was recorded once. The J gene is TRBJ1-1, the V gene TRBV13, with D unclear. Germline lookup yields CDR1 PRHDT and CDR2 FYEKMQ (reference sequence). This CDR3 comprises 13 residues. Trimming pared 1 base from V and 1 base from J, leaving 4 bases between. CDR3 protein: CASSLDRNTEAFF. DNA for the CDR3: TGTGCCAGCAGCTTAGATCGGAACACTGAAGCTTTCTTT.

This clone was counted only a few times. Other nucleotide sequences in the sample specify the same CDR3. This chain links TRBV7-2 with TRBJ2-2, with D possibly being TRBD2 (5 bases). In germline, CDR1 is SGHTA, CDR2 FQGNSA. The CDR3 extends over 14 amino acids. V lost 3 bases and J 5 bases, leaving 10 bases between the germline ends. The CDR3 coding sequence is TGTGCCAGCAGCTTCTCGGGCGGGACCGGGGAGCTGTTTTTT. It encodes CASSFSGGTGELFF.

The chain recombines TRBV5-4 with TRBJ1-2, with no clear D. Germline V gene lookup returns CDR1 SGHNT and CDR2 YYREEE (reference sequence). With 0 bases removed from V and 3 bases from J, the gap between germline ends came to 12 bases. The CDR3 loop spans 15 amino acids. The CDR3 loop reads CASSLAGGQYYGYTF. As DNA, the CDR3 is TGTGCCAGCAGCTTGGCAGGAGGGCAGTACTATGGCTACACCTTC.

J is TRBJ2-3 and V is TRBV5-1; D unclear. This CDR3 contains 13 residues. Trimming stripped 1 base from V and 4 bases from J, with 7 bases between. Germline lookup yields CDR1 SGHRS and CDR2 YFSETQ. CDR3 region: CASSLPMPDTQYF. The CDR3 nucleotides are TGCGCCAGCAGCTTGCCTATGCCAGATACGCAGTATTTT. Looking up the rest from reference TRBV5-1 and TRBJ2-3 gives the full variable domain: KAGVTQTPRYLIKTRGQQVTLSCSPISGHRSVSWYQQTPGQGLQFLFEYFSETQRNKGNFPGRFSGRQFSNSRSEMNVSTLELGDSALYLCASSLPMPDTQYFGPGTRLTVL.

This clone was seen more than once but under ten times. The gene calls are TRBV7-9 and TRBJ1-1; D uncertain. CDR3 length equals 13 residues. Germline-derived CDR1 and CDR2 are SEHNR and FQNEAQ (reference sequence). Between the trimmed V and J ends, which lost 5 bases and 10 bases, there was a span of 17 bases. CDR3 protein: CASSTDPEERAFF. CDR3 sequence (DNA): TGTGCCAGCAGCACAGACCCGGAAGAACGAGCTTTCTTT.

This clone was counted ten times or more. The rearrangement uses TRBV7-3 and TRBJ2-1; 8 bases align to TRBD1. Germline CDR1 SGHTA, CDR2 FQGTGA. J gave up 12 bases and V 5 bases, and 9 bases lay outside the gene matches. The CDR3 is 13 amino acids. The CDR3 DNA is TGTGCCAGCAGCCTCGGGACAGGTGGTACGCAGTTCTTC. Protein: CASSLGTGGTQFF.

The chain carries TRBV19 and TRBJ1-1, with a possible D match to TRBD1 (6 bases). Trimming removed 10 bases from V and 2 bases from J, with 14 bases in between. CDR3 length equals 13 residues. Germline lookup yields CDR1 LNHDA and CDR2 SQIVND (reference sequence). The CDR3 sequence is CATNRELNTEAFF. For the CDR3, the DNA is TGTGCCACTAACAGGGAACTAAACACTGAAGCTTTCTTT.

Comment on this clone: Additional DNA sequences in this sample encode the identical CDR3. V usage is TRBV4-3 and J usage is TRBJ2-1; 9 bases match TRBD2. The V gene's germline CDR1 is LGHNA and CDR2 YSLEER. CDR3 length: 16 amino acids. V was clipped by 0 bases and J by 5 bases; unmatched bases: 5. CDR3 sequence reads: CASSQDSSGIDNEQFF. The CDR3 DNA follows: TGCGCCAGCAGCCAAGATTCTAGCGGGATCGACAATGAGCAGTTCTTC.

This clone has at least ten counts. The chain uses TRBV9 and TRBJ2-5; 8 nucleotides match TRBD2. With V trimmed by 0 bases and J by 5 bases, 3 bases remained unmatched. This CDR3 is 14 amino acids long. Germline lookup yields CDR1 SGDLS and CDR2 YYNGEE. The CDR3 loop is CASSVGPSGETQYF. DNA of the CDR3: TGTGCCAGCAGCGTAGGCCCTAGCGGGGAGACCCAGTACTTC.

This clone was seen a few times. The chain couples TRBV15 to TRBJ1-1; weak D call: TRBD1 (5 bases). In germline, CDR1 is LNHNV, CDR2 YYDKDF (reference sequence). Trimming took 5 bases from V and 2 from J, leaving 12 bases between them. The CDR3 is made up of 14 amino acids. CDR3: CATSPLQVNTEAFF. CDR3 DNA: TGTGCCACCAGCCCCTTACAGGTTAACACTGAAGCTTTCTTT.

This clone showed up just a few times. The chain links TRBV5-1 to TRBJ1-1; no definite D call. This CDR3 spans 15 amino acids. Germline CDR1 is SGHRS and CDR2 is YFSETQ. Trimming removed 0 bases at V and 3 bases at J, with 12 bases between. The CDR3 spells CASSLGGLADTEAFF. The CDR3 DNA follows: TGCGCCAGCAGCTTGGGCGGATTGGCCGACACTGAAGCTTTCTTT. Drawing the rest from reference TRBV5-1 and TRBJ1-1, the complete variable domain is KAGVTQTPRYLIKTRGQQVTLSCSPISGHRSVSWYQQTPGQGLQFLFEYFSETQRNKGNFPGRFSGRQFSNSRSEMNVSTLELGDSALYLCASSLGGLADTEAFFGQGTRLTVV.

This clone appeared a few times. In nucleotides, the CDR3 is TGTGCCAGCAGTTATACCAGGTTTTCTGGCTACGAGCAGTACTTC. Protein: CASSYTRFSGYEQYF. This rearrangement joins TRBV5-8 to TRBJ2-7; no reliable D call. Deletions cut 5 bases from V and 3 bases from J, with 18 bases between. In germline, CDR1 is SGHTS, CDR2 YDEGEE. The CDR3 extends over 15 amino acids.

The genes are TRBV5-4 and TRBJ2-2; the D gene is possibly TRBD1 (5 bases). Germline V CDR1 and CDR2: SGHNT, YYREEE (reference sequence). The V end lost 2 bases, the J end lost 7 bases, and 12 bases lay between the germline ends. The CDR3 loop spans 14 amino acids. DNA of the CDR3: TGTGCCAGCAGCTTCTCAGGGCATCGCGGGGAGCTGTTTTTT. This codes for CASSFSGHRGELFF.

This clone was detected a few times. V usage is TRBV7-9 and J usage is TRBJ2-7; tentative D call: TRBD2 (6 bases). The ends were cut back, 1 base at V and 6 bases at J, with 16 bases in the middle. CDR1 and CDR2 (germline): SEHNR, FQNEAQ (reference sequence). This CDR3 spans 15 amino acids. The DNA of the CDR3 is TGTGCCAGCAGCTTAGATGGAGGGAACCTACGCGAGCAGTACTTC. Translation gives CASSLDGGNLREQYF.

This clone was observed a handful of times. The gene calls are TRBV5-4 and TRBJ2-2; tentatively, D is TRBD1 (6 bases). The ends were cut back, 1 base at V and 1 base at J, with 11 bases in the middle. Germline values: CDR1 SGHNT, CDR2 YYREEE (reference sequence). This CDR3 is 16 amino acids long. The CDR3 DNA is TGTGCCAGCAGCTTGCACGCGACAGGGAACACCGGGGAGCTGTTTTTT. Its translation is CASSLHATGNTGELFF.

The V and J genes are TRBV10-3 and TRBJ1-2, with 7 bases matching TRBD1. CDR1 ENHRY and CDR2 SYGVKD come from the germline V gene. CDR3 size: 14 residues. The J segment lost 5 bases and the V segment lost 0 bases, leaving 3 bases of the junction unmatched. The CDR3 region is CAISESGQNYGYTF. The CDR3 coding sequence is TGTGCCATCAGTGAGTCGGGACAGAATTATGGCTACACCTTC.

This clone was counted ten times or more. The CDR3 is CASSRWTDSYEQYF. Written as DNA, the CDR3 is TGTGCCAGCAGTCGATGGACAGACTCCTACGAGCAGTACTTC. This rearrangement joins TRBV28 to TRBJ2-7; tentatively, D is TRBD1 (6 bases). The CDR3 is 14 amino acids. V lost 5 bases to trimming and J lost 0 bases, with 11 bases between them. Germline V gene data show CDR1 as MDHEN and CDR2 as SYDVKM. The full variable domain, completed using reference TRBV28 and TRBJ2-7, is DVKVTQSSRYLVKRTGEKVFLECVQDMDHENMFWYRQDPGLGLRLIYFSYDVKMKEKGDIPEGYSVSREKKERFSLILESASTNQTSMYLCASSRWTDSYEQYFGPGTRLTVT.